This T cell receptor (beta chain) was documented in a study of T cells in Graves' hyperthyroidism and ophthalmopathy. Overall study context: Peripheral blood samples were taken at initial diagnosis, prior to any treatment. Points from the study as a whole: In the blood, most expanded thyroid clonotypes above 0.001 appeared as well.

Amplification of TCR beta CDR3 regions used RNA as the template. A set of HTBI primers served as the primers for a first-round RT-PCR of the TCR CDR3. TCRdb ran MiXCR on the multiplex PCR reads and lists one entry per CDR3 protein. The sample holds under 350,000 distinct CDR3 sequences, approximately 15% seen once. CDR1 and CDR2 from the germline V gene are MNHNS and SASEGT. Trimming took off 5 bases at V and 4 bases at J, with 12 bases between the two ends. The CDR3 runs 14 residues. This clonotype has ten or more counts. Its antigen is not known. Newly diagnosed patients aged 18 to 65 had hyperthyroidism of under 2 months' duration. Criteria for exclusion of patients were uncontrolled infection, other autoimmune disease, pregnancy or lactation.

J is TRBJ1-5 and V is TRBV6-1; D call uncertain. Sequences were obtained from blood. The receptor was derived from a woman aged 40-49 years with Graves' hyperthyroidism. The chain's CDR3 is CASSSLPRNQPQHF. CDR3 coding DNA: TGTGCCAGCAGTTCTCTCCCGCGGAATCAGCCCCAGCATTTT.